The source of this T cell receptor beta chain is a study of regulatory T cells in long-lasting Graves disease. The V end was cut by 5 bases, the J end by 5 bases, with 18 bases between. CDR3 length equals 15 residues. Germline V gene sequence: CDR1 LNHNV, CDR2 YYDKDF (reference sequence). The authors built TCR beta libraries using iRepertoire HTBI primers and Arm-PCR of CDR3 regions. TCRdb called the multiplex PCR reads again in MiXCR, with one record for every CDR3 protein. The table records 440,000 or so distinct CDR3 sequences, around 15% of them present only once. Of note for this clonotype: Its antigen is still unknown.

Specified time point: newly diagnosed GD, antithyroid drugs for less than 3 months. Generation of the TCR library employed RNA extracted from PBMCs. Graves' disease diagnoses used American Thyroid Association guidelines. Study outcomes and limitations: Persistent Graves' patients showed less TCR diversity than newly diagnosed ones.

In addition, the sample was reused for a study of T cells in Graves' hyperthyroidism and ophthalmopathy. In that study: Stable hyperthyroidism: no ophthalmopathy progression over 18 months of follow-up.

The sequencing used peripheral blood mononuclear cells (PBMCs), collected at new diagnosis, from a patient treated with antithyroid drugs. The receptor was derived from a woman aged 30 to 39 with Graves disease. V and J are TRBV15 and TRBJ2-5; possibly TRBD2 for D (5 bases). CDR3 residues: CATSPRDGVGETQYF. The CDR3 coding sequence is TGTGCCACCAGCCCGAGGGATGGGGTTGGGGAGACCCAGTACTTC.